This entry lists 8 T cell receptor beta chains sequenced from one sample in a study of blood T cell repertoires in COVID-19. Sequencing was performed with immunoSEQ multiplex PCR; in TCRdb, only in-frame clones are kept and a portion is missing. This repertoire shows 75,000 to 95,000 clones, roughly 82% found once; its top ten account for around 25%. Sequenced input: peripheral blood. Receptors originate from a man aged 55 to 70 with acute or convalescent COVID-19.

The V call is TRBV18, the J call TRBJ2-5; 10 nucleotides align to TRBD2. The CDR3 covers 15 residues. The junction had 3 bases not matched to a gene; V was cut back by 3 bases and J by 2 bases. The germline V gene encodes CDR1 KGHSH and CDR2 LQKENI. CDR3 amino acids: CASSPLAGVQETQYF. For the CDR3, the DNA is TGTGCCAGCTCACCTCTAGCGGGGGTTCAAGAGACCCAGTACTTC.

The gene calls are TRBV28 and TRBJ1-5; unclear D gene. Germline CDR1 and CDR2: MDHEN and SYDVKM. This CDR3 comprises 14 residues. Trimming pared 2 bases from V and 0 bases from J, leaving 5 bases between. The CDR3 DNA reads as TGTGCCAGCAGTTTAGTATTTAGCAATCAGCCCCAGCATTTT. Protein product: CASSLVFSNQPQHF.

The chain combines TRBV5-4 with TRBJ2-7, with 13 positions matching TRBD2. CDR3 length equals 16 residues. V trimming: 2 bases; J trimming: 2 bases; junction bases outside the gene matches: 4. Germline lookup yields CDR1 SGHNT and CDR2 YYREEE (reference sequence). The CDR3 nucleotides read TGTGCCAGCAGCTTAGTCGGGACTAGCGGGGCCTACGAGCAGTACTTC. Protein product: CASSLVGTSGAYEQYF. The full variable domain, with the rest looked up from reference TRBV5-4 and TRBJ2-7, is ETGVTQSPTHLIKTRGQQVTLRCSSQSGHNTVSWYQQALGQGPQFIFQYYREEENGRGNFPPRFSGLQFPNYSSELNVNALELDDSALYLCASSLVGTSGAYEQYFGPGTRLTVT.

CDR3 nucleotides: TGTGCCTGGAGTTCGGGACAGCTAATTAGCAATCAGCCCCAGCATTTT. It translates to CAWSSGQLISNQPQHF. The chain couples TRBV30 to TRBJ1-5; 7 bases are a match to TRBD1. V lost 2 bases and J lost 0; bases outside the gene matches: 7. Germline loops: CDR1 GTSNPN, CDR2 SVGIG (reference sequence). This CDR3 is 16 amino acids long.

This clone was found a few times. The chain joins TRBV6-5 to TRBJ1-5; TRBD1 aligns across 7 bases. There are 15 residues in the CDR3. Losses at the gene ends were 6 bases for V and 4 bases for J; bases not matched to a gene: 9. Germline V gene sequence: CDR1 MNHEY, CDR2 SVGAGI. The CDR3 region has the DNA TGTGCCAGCAGCCCCGCCACAGGGGTTAATCAGCCCCAGCATTTT. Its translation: CASSPATGVNQPQHF.

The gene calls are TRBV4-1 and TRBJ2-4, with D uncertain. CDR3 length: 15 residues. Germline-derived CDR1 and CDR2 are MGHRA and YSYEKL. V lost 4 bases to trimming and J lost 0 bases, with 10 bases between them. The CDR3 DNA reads TGCGCCAGCAGCCTTTTAAATCTAGCCAAAAACATTCAGTACTTC. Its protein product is CASSLLNLAKNIQYF.

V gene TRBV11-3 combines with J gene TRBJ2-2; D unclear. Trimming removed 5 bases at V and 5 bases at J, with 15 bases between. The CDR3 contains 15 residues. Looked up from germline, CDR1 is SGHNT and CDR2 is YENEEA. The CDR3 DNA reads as TGTGCCAGCAGCCCCCGTGAGGTCGGAACCGGGGAGCTGTTTTTT. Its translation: CASSPREVGTGELFF.

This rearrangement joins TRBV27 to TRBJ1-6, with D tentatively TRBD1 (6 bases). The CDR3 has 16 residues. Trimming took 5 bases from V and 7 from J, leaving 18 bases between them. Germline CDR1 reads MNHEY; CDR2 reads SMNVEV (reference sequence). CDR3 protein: CASSPPRGAHNSPLHF. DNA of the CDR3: TGTGCCAGCAGTCCTCCTCGGGGGGCGCACAATTCACCCCTCCACTTT.